This T cell receptor (beta chain) was profiled in a study of shared clonotypes between healthy human individuals. Turning to the study itself: Each donor's CD4 naive and CD4 memory cells filled three plates apiece, CD8 naive two, and CD8 memory one. Study results and caveats: Among non-shared clonotypes, generation probabilities were lower than among those shared by all four donors.

Each of the donors was a healthy adult who was HIV-negative and had not had a recent acute infection or vaccination. TCRdb's copy holds only in-frame clones and misses some; the assay was immunoSEQ multiplex PCR. In the table there are hundreds of thousands of clones, 73% of which are singletons. In the case of this clone: Antigen specificity is unknown. One base away lies a much larger clone, so this may be a sequencing read error. The sample holds other DNA sequences that translate to the same CDR3.

This receptor was obtained from a woman in her twenties or thirties in good health. The material sequenced was memory CD4+ T cells sorted from blood. The subset was: CD45RA-negative fraction.

The CDR3 nucleotides read TGTGCCAGCTCTCTTCAAGAGACCCAGTACTTC. It specifies CASSLQETQYF. V usage is TRBV18 and J usage is TRBJ2-5; no clear D. The germline gives CDR1 KGHSH, CDR2 LQKENI. Trimming left V 6 bases short and J 2 bases short, with 4 bases between. The CDR3 loop spans 11 amino acids. Using reference TRBV18 and TRBJ2-5 for the parts outside the CDR3, the full variable domain is NAGVMQNPRHLVRRRGQEARLRCSPMKGHSHVYWYRQLPEEGLKFMVYLQKENIIDESGMPKERFSAEFPKEGPSILRIQQVVRGDSAAYFCASSLQETQYFGPGTRLLVL.